The 9 T cell receptor beta chains below come from one sample, sequenced in a study of OX40 agonist ivuxolimab in advanced cancers. Produced via immunoSEQ multiplex PCR; TCRdb's table is partial and in-frame only. This table holds 50,000 to 65,000 clones, about four fifths found once. This material consisted of CD4+ or CD8+ T cells sorted from blood, taken in a trial of the OX40 agonist ivuxolimab. The receptors stem from an adult with an advanced solid tumor such as melanoma, head and neck, liver or kidney cancer.

The rearrangement links TRBV6-1 to TRBJ2-2; possibly TRBD1 for D (5 bases). The germline V and J ends were trimmed by 8 bases and 5 bases, with 12 bases remaining between them. The CDR3 has 13 amino acids. Germline V gives CDR1 MNHNS, CDR2 SASEGT. Here the CDR3 DNA reads TGTGCCAGCGGCAGGGTCAGAACCGGGGAGCTGTTTTTT. Translation: CASGRVRTGELFF.

The chain is built from TRBV7-7 and TRBJ2-7, with D possibly matching TRBD1 (5 bases). V shed 5 bases and J shed 4 bases, with 15 bases lying between them. CDR3 length: 14 amino acids. Germline values: CDR1 SSHAT, CDR2 FNYEAQ (reference sequence). The chain's CDR3 is CASSVVKDSYEQYF. The CDR3 bases are TGTGCCAGCAGCGTAGTGAAAGACAGTTACGAGCAGTACTTC.

The gene calls are TRBV29-1 and TRBJ1-1, with TRBD1 identical over 8 bases. Trimming took 1 base from V and 1 from J; bases not matched to a gene: 11. CDR3 length: 17 residues. Germline lookup yields CDR1 SQVTM and CDR2 ANQGSEA. This CDR3 is CSVEAAAGGAGNTEAFF. CDR3 sequence (DNA): TGCAGCGTTGAAGCGGCGGCAGGGGGCGCCGGGAACACTGAAGCTTTCTTT.

Turning to this clone: One end of the junction does not line up with germline, which may come from a read error. V gene TRBV4-1 combines with J gene TRBJ2-7; 7 nucleotides agree with TRBD2. The germline V gene encodes CDR1 MGHRA and CDR2 YSYEKL. This CDR3 is 16 amino acids long. The CDR3 DNA sequence: TGCGCCAGCAGCCAAGGCGGGGGTCGGCTAACCTACGAGCAGTGCTTC. Its translation: CASSQGGGRLTYEQCF.

The chain joins TRBV10-3 to TRBJ2-1; D might be TRBD1 or TRBD2, each matching 6 bases. The CDR3 loop spans 17 amino acids. Deletions cut 7 bases from V and 7 bases from J, with 26 bases between. Per the germline V gene, CDR1 is ENHRY and CDR2 is SYGVKD. The CDR3 sequence is CAIMNPSPGAARNEQFF. The CDR3 region has the DNA TGTGCCATCATGAACCCTTCGCCGGGGGCCGCTAGGAATGAGCAGTTCTTC.

The J gene is TRBJ2-5, the V gene TRBV6-5; unclear D gene. This CDR3 comprises 15 residues. Germline V gene lookup returns CDR1 MNHEY and CDR2 SVGAGI. V was trimmed by 2 bases and J by 2 bases, leaving 12 bases between them. CDR3 DNA: TGTGCCAGCAGTTACGGCGGCAGATCTCAAGAGACCCAGTACTTC. It codes for CASSYGGRSQETQYF.

The chain carries TRBV7-6 and TRBJ2-5; D is unresolved. The CDR3 is made up of 14 amino acids. The germline V and J ends were trimmed by 5 bases and 13 bases, with 23 bases remaining between them. Germline loops: CDR1 SGHVS, CDR2 FNYEAQ. This chain's CDR3 is CASSTVGQTTVMYF. In DNA form, the CDR3 reads TGTGCCAGCAGCACAGTTGGGCAAACTACTGTTATGTACTTC.

This chain links TRBV6-6 with TRBJ2-3, with 10 bases aligning to TRBD2. CDR1 and CDR2 from the germline V gene are MNHNY and SVGAGI (reference sequence). The CDR3 runs 16 residues. V lost 6 bases and J lost 2; bases outside the gene matches: 8. The DNA for the CDR3 is TGTGCCAGCAGCCCCGGGGGGACTAGCGACACAGATACGCAGTATTTT. Its protein is CASSPGGTSDTDTQYF.

The chain joins TRBV6-5 to TRBJ1-2, with 7 positions matching TRBD1. From germline, CDR1 is MNHEY and CDR2 SVGAGI. The CDR3 length is 13 residues. V trimming: 6 bases; J trimming: 4 bases; junction bases outside the gene matches: 5. The CDR3 loop is CASSSGGSYGYTF. As DNA, the CDR3 is TGTGCCAGCAGCTCAGGGGGGAGCTATGGCTACACCTTC.